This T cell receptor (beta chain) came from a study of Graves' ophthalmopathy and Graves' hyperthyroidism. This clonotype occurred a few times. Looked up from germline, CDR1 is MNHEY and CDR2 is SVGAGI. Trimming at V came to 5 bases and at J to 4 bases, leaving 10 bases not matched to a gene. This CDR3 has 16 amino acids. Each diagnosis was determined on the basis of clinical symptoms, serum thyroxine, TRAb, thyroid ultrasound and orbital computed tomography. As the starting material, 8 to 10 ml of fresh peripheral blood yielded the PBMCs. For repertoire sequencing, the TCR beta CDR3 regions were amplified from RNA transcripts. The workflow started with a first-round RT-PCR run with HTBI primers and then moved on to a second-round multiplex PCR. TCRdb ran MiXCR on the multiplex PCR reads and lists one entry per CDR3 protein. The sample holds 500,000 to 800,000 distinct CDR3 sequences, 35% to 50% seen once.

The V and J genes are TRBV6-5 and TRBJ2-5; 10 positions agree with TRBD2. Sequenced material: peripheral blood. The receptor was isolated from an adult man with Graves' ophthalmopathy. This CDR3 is CASSERAGLAVETQYF. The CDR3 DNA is TGTGCCAGCAGTGAAAGGGCCGGACTAGCGGTAGAGACCCAGTACTTC.